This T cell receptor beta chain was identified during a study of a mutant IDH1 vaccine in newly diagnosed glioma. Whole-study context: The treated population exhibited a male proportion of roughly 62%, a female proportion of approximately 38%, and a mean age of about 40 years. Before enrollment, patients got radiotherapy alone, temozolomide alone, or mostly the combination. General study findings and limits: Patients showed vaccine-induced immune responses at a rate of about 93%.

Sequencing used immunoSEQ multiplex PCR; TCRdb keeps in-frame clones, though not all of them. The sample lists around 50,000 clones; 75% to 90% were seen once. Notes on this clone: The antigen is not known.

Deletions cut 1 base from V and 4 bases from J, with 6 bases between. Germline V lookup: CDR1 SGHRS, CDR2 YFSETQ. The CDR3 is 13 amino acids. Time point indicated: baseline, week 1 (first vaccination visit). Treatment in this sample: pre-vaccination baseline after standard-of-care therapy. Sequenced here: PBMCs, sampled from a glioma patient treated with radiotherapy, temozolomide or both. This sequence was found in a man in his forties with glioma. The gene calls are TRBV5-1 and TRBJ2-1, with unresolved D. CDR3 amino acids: CASSLNGYNEQFF. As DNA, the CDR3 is TGCGCCAGCAGCTTGAACGGGTACAATGAGCAGTTCTTC.